This T cell receptor beta chain was captured in a study of CD8+ T cells in alopecia areata. This CDR3 has 11 residues. Trimming removed 7 bases from V and 10 bases from J, with 11 bases in between. CDR1 is SNHLY, CDR2 FYNNEI, per germline. This clone came up once. The target antigen is unknown. RNA was extracted and reverse transcribed into cDNA as the sequencing template. Profiled with immunoSEQ multiplex PCR; TCRdb holds only in-frame clones, not every one. The profile covers under 150,000 clones, with less than 50% appearing a single time and 10% to 13% taken by the ten largest. Study results and caveats: Normal skin's resident alphabeta T cells are also sequenced in scalp samples.

The rearrangement uses TRBV2 and TRBJ2-1; no clear D gene. The sequence came from a human donor with alopecia areata. The sequencing input was NKG2D-low CD8+ T cells sorted from blood. This CDR3 is CASTLTLEQFF. The CDR3 region has the DNA TGTGCCAGCACCCTAACATTGGAGCAGTTCTTC.